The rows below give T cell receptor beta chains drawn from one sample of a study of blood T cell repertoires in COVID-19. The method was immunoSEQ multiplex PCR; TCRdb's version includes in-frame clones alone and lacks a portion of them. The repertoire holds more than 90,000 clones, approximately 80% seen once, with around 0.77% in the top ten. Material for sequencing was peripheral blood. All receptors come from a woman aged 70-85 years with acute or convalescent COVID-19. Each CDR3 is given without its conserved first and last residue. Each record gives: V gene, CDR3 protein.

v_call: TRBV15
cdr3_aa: ATSSAGGAGTDTQY

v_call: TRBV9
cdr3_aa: ASSVDTSGSDEQF

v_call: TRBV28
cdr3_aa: ASSFLRGAENIQY

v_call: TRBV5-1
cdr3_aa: ASSFGQGTSTDTQY

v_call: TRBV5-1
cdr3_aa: ASSSTGNLYNEQF

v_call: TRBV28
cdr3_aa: ASSFSGEQY

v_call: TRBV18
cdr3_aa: ASSPGEIEQF

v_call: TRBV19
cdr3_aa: ASSIQGNEKLF

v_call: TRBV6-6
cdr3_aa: ASSFLREAGTDTQY

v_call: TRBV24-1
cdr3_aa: ATSRAGGYEQY

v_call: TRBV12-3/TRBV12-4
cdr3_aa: ASSYITGNEQY

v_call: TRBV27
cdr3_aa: ASSLSRTSGGKAGELF

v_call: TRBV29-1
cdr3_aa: SGLAGNTIY

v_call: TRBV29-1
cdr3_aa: SAKTGGVHSNQPQH

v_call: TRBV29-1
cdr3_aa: SVLWDSSGNTIY

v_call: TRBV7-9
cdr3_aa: ASSSGTAISYSNQPQH

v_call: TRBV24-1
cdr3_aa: ATSVAGQLGETQY

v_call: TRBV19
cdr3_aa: ASSSQMGQGYEQY

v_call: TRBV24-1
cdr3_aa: ATSDTRVTDTQY

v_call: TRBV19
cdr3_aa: ASSNQVNTEAF

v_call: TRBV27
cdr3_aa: ASSWQTELSTDTQY

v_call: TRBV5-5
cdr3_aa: ASSFRTSGSTDTQY

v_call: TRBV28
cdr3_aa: AVWEGYNSPLH

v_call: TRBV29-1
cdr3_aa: SVEVGQGVMDYEQY

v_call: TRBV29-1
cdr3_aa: SARTGVVEEQY

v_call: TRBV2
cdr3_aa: ASSPPETGIYGYT

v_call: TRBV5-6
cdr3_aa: ASSSSGSWDYEQY

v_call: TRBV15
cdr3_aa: ATSTPNPPQH

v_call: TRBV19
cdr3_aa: ASSIVDSGYT

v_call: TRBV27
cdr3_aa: ASSLTGGSDSPLH

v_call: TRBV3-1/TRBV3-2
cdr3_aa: ASSRDRGYEQY

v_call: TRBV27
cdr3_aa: ASSPLNSGGPNTQY

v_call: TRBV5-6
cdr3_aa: ASSLAGATGTEAF

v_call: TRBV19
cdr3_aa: ASSSYRDQPQH

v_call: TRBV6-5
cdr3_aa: ASRVDRGGNYGYT

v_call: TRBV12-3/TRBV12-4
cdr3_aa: ASSLREVGELF

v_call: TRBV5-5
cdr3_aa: ASSVTAGNQETQY

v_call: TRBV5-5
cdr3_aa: ASSFSQGGEY

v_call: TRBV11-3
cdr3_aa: ASSLYGPGSGTEAF

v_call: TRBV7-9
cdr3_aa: ASSLGQGAVGYT

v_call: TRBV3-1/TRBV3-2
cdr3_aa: ASSPGTGNSPLH

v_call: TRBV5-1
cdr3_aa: ASSDSGGQETQY

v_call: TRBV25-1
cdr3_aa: ASSEYITSGRAETQY

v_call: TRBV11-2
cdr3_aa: AGGLAGGNTQY

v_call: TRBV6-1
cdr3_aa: ASSESPGGNNEQF

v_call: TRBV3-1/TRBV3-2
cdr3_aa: ASSLGFAGTGNEKLF

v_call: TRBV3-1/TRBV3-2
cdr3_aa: ASSSRTGSGNTIY